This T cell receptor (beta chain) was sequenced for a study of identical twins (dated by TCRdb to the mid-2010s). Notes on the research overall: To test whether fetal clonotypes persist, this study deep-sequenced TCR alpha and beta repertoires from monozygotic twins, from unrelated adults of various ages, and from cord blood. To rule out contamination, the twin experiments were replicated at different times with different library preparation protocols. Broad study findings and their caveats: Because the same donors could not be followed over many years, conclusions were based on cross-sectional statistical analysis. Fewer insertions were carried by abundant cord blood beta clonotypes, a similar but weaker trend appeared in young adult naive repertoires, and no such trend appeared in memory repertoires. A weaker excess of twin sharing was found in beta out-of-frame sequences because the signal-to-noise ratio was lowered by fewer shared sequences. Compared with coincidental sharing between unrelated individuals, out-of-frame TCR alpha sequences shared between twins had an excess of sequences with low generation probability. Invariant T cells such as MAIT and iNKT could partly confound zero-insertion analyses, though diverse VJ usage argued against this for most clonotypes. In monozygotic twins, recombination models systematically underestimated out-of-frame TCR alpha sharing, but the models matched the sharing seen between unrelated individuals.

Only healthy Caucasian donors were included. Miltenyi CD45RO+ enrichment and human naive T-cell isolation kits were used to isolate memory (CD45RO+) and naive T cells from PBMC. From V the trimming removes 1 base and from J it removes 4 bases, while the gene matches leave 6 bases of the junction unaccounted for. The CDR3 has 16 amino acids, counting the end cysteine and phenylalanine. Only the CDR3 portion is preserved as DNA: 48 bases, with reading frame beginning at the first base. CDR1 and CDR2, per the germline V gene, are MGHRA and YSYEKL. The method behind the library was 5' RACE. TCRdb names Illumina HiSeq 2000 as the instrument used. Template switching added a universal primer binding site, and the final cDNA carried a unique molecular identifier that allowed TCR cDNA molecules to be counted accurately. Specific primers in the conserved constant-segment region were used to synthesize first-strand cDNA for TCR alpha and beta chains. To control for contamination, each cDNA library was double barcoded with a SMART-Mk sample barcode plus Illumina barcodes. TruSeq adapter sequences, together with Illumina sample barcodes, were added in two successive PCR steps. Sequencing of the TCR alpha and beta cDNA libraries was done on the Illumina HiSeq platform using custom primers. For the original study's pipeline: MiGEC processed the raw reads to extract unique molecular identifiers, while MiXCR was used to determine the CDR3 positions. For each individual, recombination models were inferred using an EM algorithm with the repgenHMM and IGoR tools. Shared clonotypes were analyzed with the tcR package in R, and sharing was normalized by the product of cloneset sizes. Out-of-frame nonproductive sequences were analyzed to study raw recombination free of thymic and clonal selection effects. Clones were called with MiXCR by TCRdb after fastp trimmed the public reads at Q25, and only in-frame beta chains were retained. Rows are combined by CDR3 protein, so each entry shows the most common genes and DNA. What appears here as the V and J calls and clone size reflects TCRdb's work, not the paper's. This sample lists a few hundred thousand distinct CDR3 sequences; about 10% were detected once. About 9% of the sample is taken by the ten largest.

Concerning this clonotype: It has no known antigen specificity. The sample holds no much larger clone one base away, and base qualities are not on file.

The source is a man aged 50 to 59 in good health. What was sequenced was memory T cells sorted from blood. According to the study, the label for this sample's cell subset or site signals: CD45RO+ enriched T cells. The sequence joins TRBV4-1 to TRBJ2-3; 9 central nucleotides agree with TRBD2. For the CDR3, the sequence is CASSQGLQRGADTQYF. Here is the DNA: TGCGCCAGCAGCCAAGGCCTCCAGCGGGGGGCAGATACGCAGTATTTT.